One sample yielded the 9 T cell receptor beta chains listed below, sequenced in a study of CD4 and CD8 cells across lung adenocarcinoma regions. TCRdb itself ran the PCR reads through MiXCR, one entry per CDR3 protein. The data contain 13,000 or so distinct CDR3 sequences, around 45% of them singletons. Sequenced input: CD4+ T cells from the center of a lung tumor. Receptors originate from a male donor with lung adenocarcinoma. The CD4 and CD8 labels of this study may be unreliable.

This chain uses TRBV6-1 with TRBJ2-3; 8 nucleotides align to TRBD1. J lost 7 bases, V lost 8 bases, and 14 bases had no gene match. The CDR3 contains 15 residues. CDR1 is MNHNS, CDR2 SASEGT, per germline. Written as DNA, the CDR3 is TGTGCCAGCGCTACCGGACAGGGTTACGAAAATACGCAGTATTTT. It specifies CASATGQGYENTQYF.

This clonotype was seen many times. The rearrangement links TRBV6-2 or TRBV6-3 to TRBJ2-2, with 11 bases matching TRBD2. This CDR3 comprises 18 residues. Germline V gives CDR1 MNHEY, CDR2 SVGEGT. Trimming removed 3 bases from V and 4 bases from J; junction bases left unmatched: 10. CDR3 nucleotides: TGTGCCAGCAGTTATTGGGTAGCGGGAGGGCCCGGCACCGGGGAGCTGTTTTTT. Protein: CASSYWVAGGPGTGELFF.

V and J are TRBV30 and TRBJ2-3, with 9 bases identical to TRBD2. Germline V CDR1 and CDR2: GTSNPN, SVGIG (reference sequence). This CDR3 has 14 amino acids. V shed 8 bases and J 4 bases; nucleotides not matched to a gene: 10. The CDR3 region is CAGGGRGGADTQYF. CDR3 nucleotides: TGTGCCGGGGGGGGGCGGGGGGGGGCAGATACGCAGTATTTT.

This clonotype was found a few times. The rearrangement joins TRBV20-1 to TRBJ1-2; 7 positions match TRBD1. CDR1 is DFQATT, CDR2 SNEGSKA, per germline (reference sequence). V gave up 3 bases and J gave up 6 bases; unmatched junction bases: 10. This CDR3 is built from 14 residues. This CDR3 is CSASSGTASDGYTF. The CDR3 region has the DNA TGCAGTGCTAGTTCGGGGACAGCAAGCGATGGCTACACCTTC.

This clonotype was seen a few times. The chain links TRBV6-1 to TRBJ2-2; 11 positions match TRBD2. The trim removed 7 bases at V and 5 bases at J, leaving 9 bases unmatched. The CDR3 totals 16 residues. Germline-derived CDR1 and CDR2 are MNHNS and SASEGT. The DNA of the CDR3 is TGTGCCAGCATCCCACAAACTAGCGGGAGAACCGGGGAGCTGTTTTTT. It specifies CASIPQTSGRTGELFF.

This clonotype has only a few counts. The chain employs TRBV30 and TRBJ2-3; 8 nucleotides match TRBD2. CDR1 is GTSNPN and CDR2 is SVGIG in the germline V gene (reference sequence). The J segment lost 5 bases and the V segment lost 0 bases, leaving 10 bases of the junction unmatched. The CDR3 covers 16 residues. The CDR3 reads CAWSVRPGGGLDTQYF. CDR3 nucleotides: TGTGCCTGGAGTGTACGGCCCGGGGGGGGATTAGATACGCAGTATTTT.

By proportion, this clonotype is medium-sized. The J gene is TRBJ2-3, the V gene TRBV6-1, with 9 bases identical to TRBD2. Germline lookup yields CDR1 MNHNS and CDR2 SASEGT. The CDR3 has 15 amino acids. V lost 6 bases and J lost 3; bases outside the gene matches: 7. The CDR3 DNA reads as TGTGCCAGCAGGGCTAGCGGGGCATTTACAGATACGCAGTATTTT. Encoded protein: CASRASGAFTDTQYF.

The CDR3 DNA sequence: TGTGCCAGCAGCCCTGGACATTACAATGAGCAGTTCTTC. The encoded protein is CASSPGHYNEQFF. The genes are TRBV11-3 and TRBJ2-1; perhaps TRBD1 as D (5 bases). CDR1 and CDR2 (germline): SGHNT, YENEEA. Trimming stripped 5 bases from V and 4 bases from J, with 9 bases between. The CDR3 runs to 13 residues.

In its sample, this clonotype was seen a few times. The V and J genes are TRBV6-2 or TRBV6-3 and TRBJ2-3; 7 bases map to TRBD2. CDR3 size: 15 residues. Per germline, CDR1 MNHEY and CDR2 SVGEGT. V shed 9 bases and J 2 bases; nucleotides not matched to a gene: 11. The CDR3 reads CASPSGLPFTDTQYF. CDR3 bases: TGTGCCAGTCCATCGGGACTACCATTCACAGATACGCAGTATTTT.